This passage covers 28 T cell receptor beta chains from one sample sequenced in a study of cytomegalovirus exposure and HLA in healthy donors. A multiplex PCR was run with 60 Vbeta primers and 13 Jbeta primers. Sequenced by immunoSEQ multiplex PCR; TCRdb stores in-frame clones only, minus some. The sample shows 70,000 to 100,000 clones, 80% of them seen only once. The sample taken for sequencing was PBMCs. These receptors were obtained from a man between 45 and 60 years old in good health and CMV-seropositive.

The chain recombines TRBV7-2 with TRBJ2-2; D is unresolved. Germline V CDR1 and CDR2: SGHTA, FQGNSA. The V end lost 1 base, the J end lost 6 bases, and 6 bases lay between the germline ends. The CDR3 length is 13 residues. The CDR3 spells CASSLGRPGELFF. CDR3 in DNA: TGTGCCAGCAGCTTAGGCAGGCCCGGGGAGCTGTTTTTT. Supplemented by reference TRBV7-2 and TRBJ2-2, the full variable domain reads GAGVSQSPSNKVTEKGKDVELRCDPISGHTALYWYRQSLGQGLEFLIYFQGNSAPDKSGLPSDRFSAERTGGSVSTLTIQRTQQEDSAVYLCASSLGRPGELFFGEGSRLTVL.

The V call is TRBV30, the J call TRBJ2-5, with 13 bases identical to TRBD2. The CDR3 totals 19 residues. V lost 3 bases to trimming and J lost 3 bases; unmatched junction nucleotides: 16. Germline V lookup: CDR1 GTSNPN, CDR2 SVGIG (reference sequence). CDR3 residues: CAWRGMEGLAGKGEETQYF. Written as DNA, the CDR3 is TGTGCCTGGAGGGGGATGGAGGGACTAGCGGGAAAAGGGGAAGAGACCCAGTACTTC.

Remarks on this clone: The junction differs from germline at one of its ends, possibly a read error. The CDR3 loop is CASSQSYSGANGLTF. The CDR3 DNA sequence: TGTGCCAGCAGTCAAAGCTACTCTGGGGCCAACGGCCTGACTTTC. The chain is built from TRBV6-5 and TRBJ2-6, with D tentatively TRBD1 (5 bases). This CDR3 comprises 15 residues. In germline, CDR1 is MNHEY, CDR2 SVGAGI.

The chain uses TRBV5-1 and TRBJ2-2; TRBD1 matches at 9 bases. V shed 7 bases and J 0 bases; nucleotides not matched to a gene: 4. The CDR3 contains 15 residues. In germline, CDR1 is SGHRS, CDR2 YFSETQ. CDR3 loop: CASARDRANTGELFF. In nucleotides, the CDR3 is TGCGCCAGCGCTAGGGACAGGGCGAACACCGGGGAGCTGTTTTTT.

Notes on this clone: An end of the junction differs from the germline gene, which may be a read error. V is TRBV7-9 and J is TRBJ1-5; D call uncertain. Germline lookup yields CDR1 SEHNR and CDR2 FQNEAQ (reference sequence). This CDR3 spans 14 amino acids. The CDR3 DNA is TGTTCCAGCAGCTCCCCCGGGGAGGGTCAGCCCCAGCATTTT. Its protein is CSSSSPGEGQPQHF.

For this clone: At one of its ends the junction is not consistent with the germline gene, which may arise from a read error. J is TRBJ2-3 and V is TRBV7-6; 13 nucleotides match TRBD2. CDR3 length: 16 amino acids. CDR1 SGHVS and CDR2 FNYEAQ come from the germline V gene. Here the CDR3 reads CASSLGLAGTTDMQYF. In DNA, the CDR3 is TGTGCCAGCAGCTTGGGACTAGCGGGGACCACAGATATGCAGTATTTT.

The chain employs TRBV11-1 and TRBJ2-1; 11 bases fit TRBD2. The V gene end was trimmed by 4 bases and the J gene end by 5 bases; junction bases not matched to a gene: 4. CDR1 is SGHAT, CDR2 FQDESV, per germline (reference sequence). This CDR3 comprises 15 residues. CDR3 region: CASSSGLAADNEQFF. In nucleotides, the CDR3 is TGTGCCAGCAGCTCGGGACTAGCGGCCGACAATGAGCAGTTCTTC.

This clone was observed a single time. The junction departs from germline at one end; a sequencing error may be responsible. The V gene is TRBV7-9, the J gene TRBJ2-2; the D is unclear. Germline CDR1 and CDR2: SEHNR and FQNEAQ (reference sequence). The CDR3 is made up of 16 amino acids. The CDR3 bases are TGTTCCAGCAGACCCGCCCAAAGACAGAACACCGGGGAGCTGTTTTTT. As protein: CSSRPAQRQNTGELFF.

The chain uses TRBV30 and TRBJ2-1; 14 bases line up with TRBD2. Germline CDR1 GTSNPN, CDR2 SVGIG (reference sequence). V lost 2 bases and J lost 8; bases outside the gene matches: 5. The CDR3 consists of 15 residues. CDR3 coding DNA: TGTGCCTGGAGTCGGGGACTAGCGGGAGAAGATGAGCAGTTCTTC. This codes for CAWSRGLAGEDEQFF. Full variable domain (missing parts from reference TRBV30 and TRBJ2-1): SQTIHQWPATLVQPVGSPLSLECTVEGTSNPNLYWYRQAAGRGLQLLFYSVGIGQISSEVPQNLSASRPQDRQFILSSKKLLLSDSGFYLCAWSRGLAGEDEQFFGPGTRLTVL.

V and J are TRBV7-2 and TRBJ2-2; TRBD2 agrees at 9 bases. Trimming removed 7 bases from V and 5 bases from J; junction bases left unmatched: 11. CDR1 and CDR2 from the germline V gene are SGHTA and FQGNSA. This CDR3 contains 16 residues. The DNA of the CDR3 is TGTGCCAGCAAACGAGAAGGGCTAGCGGGAACCGGGGAGCTGTTTTTT. Protein sequence: CASKREGLAGTGELFF.

This clone showed up just a few times. This chain joins TRBV30 and TRBJ1-5; 8 bases are a match to TRBD1. J gave up 7 bases and V 2 bases, and 10 bases lay outside the gene matches. The germline V gene has CDR1 GTSNPN and CDR2 SVGIG (reference sequence). The length of the CDR3 is 15 residues. The chain's CDR3 is CAWSPSDRGAQPQHF. The CDR3 DNA follows: TGTGCCTGGAGTCCCTCAGACAGGGGAGCGCAGCCCCAGCATTTT.

The chain recombines TRBV2 with TRBJ2-1; 12 nucleotides align to TRBD1. Germline loops: CDR1 SNHLY, CDR2 FYNNEI. The CDR3 length is 19 residues. Trimming removed 6 bases from V and 2 bases from J; junction bases left unmatched: 14. The CDR3 sequence: CASRSGTGGAGTTYNEQFF. The DNA for the CDR3 is TGTGCCAGCAGATCAGGGACAGGGGGCGCCGGGACTACCTACAATGAGCAGTTCTTC.

V gene TRBV7-9 combines with J gene TRBJ1-2; 10 bases agree with TRBD1. CDR1 SEHNR and CDR2 FQNEAQ come from the germline V gene (reference sequence). This CDR3 is 14 amino acids long. The V gene end was trimmed by 5 bases and the J gene end by 4 bases; junction bases not matched to a gene: 4. The CDR3 loop reads CASSRQGAGYGYTF. In nucleotides, the CDR3 is TGTGCCAGCAGCAGACAGGGGGCCGGCTATGGCTACACCTTC.

To note about this clone: In the same sample, other DNA sequences code for this CDR3. The CDR3 here is CASSSGTGGYEQYF. CDR3 coding DNA: TGTGCCAGTAGTTCCGGGACAGGGGGTTACGAGCAGTACTTC. V and J are TRBV19 and TRBJ2-7; 11 nucleotides agree with TRBD1. CDR1 is LNHDA, CDR2 SQIVND, per germline (reference sequence). CDR3 length: 14 amino acids. V lost 5 bases to trimming and J lost 4 bases; unmatched junction nucleotides: 4.

This chain connects TRBV12-5 to TRBJ2-7; 9 nucleotides align to TRBD1. This CDR3 spans 15 amino acids. The germline V gene has CDR1 LGHNT and CDR2 FRNRAP. V gave up 4 bases and J gave up 4 bases; unmatched junction bases: 8. The CDR3 protein is CASGWTGAWKYEQYF. DNA for the CDR3: TGTGCTAGTGGTTGGACAGGGGCATGGAAGTACGAGCAGTACTTC.

The J gene is TRBJ2-1, the V gene TRBV29-1, with TRBD2 matching 14 bases. Unmatched junction bases numbered 5, after V lost 1 base and J lost 0 bases. Germline CDR1 reads SQVTM; CDR2 reads ANQGSEA. This CDR3 is built from 18 residues. CDR3 in amino acids: CSVEAGLAGGSSYNEQFF. In DNA, the CDR3 is TGCAGCGTTGAAGCAGGACTAGCGGGAGGATCCTCCTACAATGAGCAGTTCTTC.

V and J are TRBV5-4 and TRBJ1-5, with a weak D call TRBD1 (5 bases). Germline loops: CDR1 SGHNT, CDR2 YYREEE (reference sequence). The germline V and J ends were trimmed by 9 bases and 3 bases, with 34 bases remaining between them. The CDR3 consists of 20 residues. CDR3 amino acids: CAIHPNLVGGQATYNQPQHF. The CDR3 DNA reads as TGTGCCATACATCCAAACTTGGTGGGGGGTCAGGCCACGTACAATCAGCCCCAGCATTTT.

V and J are TRBV7-8 and TRBJ1-2; D uncertain. The CDR3 runs 13 residues. Germline assignment: CDR1 SGHVS and CDR2 FQNEAQ. V was cut by 1 base and J by 4 bases, with 7 bases left in between. CDR3 coding DNA: TGTGCCAGCAGCTTAGAGCACAGCTATGGCTACACCTTC. Protein product: CASSLEHSYGYTF. Filled out from reference TRBV7-8 and TRBJ1-2, the complete variable domain reads GAGVSQSPRYKVAKRGQDVALRCDPISGHVSLFWYQQALGQGPEFLTYFQNEAQLDKSGLPSDRFFAERPEGSVSTLKIQRTQQEDSAVYLCASSLEHSYGYTFGSGTRLTVV.

This clone was picked up one time. The J gene is TRBJ1-1, the V gene TRBV5-1; possible D gene TRBD1, 6 bases. The CDR3 consists of 15 residues. Looked up from germline, CDR1 is SGHRS and CDR2 is YFSETQ. Trimming removed 0 bases from V and 0 bases from J, with 9 bases in between. The CDR3 is CASSLEDSLNTEAFF. In nucleotides, the CDR3 is TGCGCCAGCAGCTTGGAGGACAGTCTGAACACTGAAGCTTTCTTT.

The chain is built from TRBV30 and TRBJ2-3; TRBD2 might be the D (5 bases). V was shortened by 0 bases and J by 0 bases, with 13 bases between the two germline ends. This CDR3 is built from 16 residues. CDR1 is GTSNPN and CDR2 is SVGIG in the germline V gene (reference sequence). The CDR3 region has the DNA TGTGCCTGGAGTGTACCTGGACGGAGGAGCACAGATACGCAGTATTTT. As protein: CAWSVPGRRSTDTQYF.

This rearrangement joins TRBV6-5 to TRBJ1-5, with TRBD1 as a possible D gene (6 bases). The CDR3 runs 15 residues. V shed 8 bases and J shed 7 bases, with 21 bases lying between them. Looked up from germline, CDR1 is MNHEY and CDR2 is SVGAGI. DNA of the CDR3: TGTGCCAGCTCTTCATTTGGGGGCCGGGGACAGCCCCAGCATTTT. Translating gives CASSSFGGRGQPQHF.

The gene calls are TRBV6-5 and TRBJ1-5; D may be TRBD1 (5 bases). The CDR3 loop spans 14 amino acids. With 0 bases removed from V and 6 bases from J, the gap between germline ends came to 9 bases. CDR1 MNHEY and CDR2 SVGAGI come from the germline V gene. CDR3 residues: CASSYSPGGQPQHF. As DNA, the CDR3 is TGTGCCAGCAGTTACTCTCCGGGGGGTCAGCCCCAGCATTTT.

For this clone: One end of the junction is discordant with germline, which a read error may explain. The chain is built from TRBV4-2 and TRBJ2-3; 7 positions match TRBD2. The CDR3 totals 13 residues. Germline V gene lookup returns CDR1 LGHNA and CDR2 YNFKEQ. CDR3 amino acids: CASGQAGLGTQYF. In DNA form, the CDR3 reads TGTGCCAGCGGCCAAGCGGGGTTGGGTACGCAGTATTTT.

This chain uses TRBV4-1 with TRBJ2-7; 11 bases match TRBD2. This CDR3 has 15 amino acids. Germline assignment: CDR1 MGHRA and CDR2 YSYEKL. J was trimmed by 7 bases and V by 4 bases; bases with no gene match: 9. CDR3 in amino acids: CASSRGTSGIVEQYF. CDR3 coding DNA: TGCGCCAGCAGCCGGGGGACTAGCGGTATCGTGGAGCAGTACTTC.

The chain couples TRBV2 to TRBJ2-5; the D is unclear. V shed 11 bases and J shed 6 bases, with 16 bases lying between them. In germline, CDR1 is SNHLY, CDR2 FYNNEI. CDR3 length: 12 residues. The CDR3 region is CACTFYAQTQYF. The CDR3 nucleotides read TGTGCCTGTACTTTCTACGCACAGACCCAGTACTTC.

Points on this clone: A read error may produce the germline difference seen at one junction end. The V call is TRBV29-1, the J call TRBJ2-4; D possibly corresponds to TRBD1 (5 bases). The CDR3 length is 15 residues. Germline loops: CDR1 SQVTM, CDR2 ANQGSEA. Here the CDR3 reads CSVELPQWGKNSQYF. CDR3 sequence (DNA): TGCAGCGTTGAACTGCCTCAATGGGGCAAAAACAGTCAGTACTTC.

This chain uses TRBV4-1 with TRBJ2-3; TRBD1 agrees at 8 bases. The CDR3 runs to 16 residues. J lost 6 bases, V lost 1 base, and 9 bases had no gene match. CDR1 MGHRA and CDR2 YSYEKL come from the germline V gene. The CDR3 loop is CASSQVWPGGWDTQYF. The CDR3 coding sequence is TGCGCCAGCAGCCAAGTTTGGCCAGGGGGCTGGGATACGCAGTATTTT.

The J gene is TRBJ2-7, the V gene TRBV6-1, with 9 bases lining up with TRBD2. V lost 6 bases and J lost 4; bases outside the gene matches: 7. In germline, CDR1 is MNHNS, CDR2 SASEGT. CDR3 size: 14 residues. DNA of the CDR3: TGTGCCAGCAGAGCGACTAGCGGCCCATACGAGCAGTACTTC. Amino acids: CASRATSGPYEQYF.